This TCR beta chain was identified in a study of human T cells and chemical hapten exposure. Study background: Patients, largely female, had alopecia areata, totalis or universalis. General study findings and limits: The donor cohort had alopecia, so its immune response may not match that of healthy people.

Time point indicated: pre-sensitization, week 0. Treatment noted: therapeutic diphenylcyclopropenone sensitization with weekly scalp DPC. TCRdb re-called the RACE reads with MiXCR, one entry per CDR3 protein. The table lists tens of thousands of distinct CDR3 sequences, around 12% of them singletons. The table lists this clonotype with a count of one. Its matching antigen is unknown. Germline V gene sequence: CDR1 LNHNV, CDR2 YYDKDF (reference sequence). This CDR3 is built from 14 residues. The V segment lost 4 bases and the J segment 8 bases; nucleotides outside the gene matches: 10. This chain connects TRBV15 to TRBJ2-7; 8 bases agree with TRBD1. Sequenced here: whole blood, sampled in connection with sensitization to the hapten diphenylcyclopropenone (DPC). The sequence came from a woman aged 25 to 39 with alopecia areata. Some clones in this sample may be carry-over from other donors' samples. For the CDR3, the DNA is TGTGCCACCAGCAAGGGGCAGGGGGCTTTGAAGCAGTACTTC. Amino acids: CATSKGQGALKQYF.